The present entry profiles one T cell receptor (beta chain) with its context. Antigen unknown. This entry belongs to a study of blood T cells in healthy people across ages. General study results and limits: Higher diversity and more naive CD4+ cells were features of long-lived donors, compared to aged donors. TCR beta diversity per million T cells fell roughly linearly with age.

Between the trimmed V and J ends, which lost 3 bases and 2 bases, there was a span of 11 bases. This CDR3 has 14 residues. The germline V gene encodes CDR1 ENHRY and CDR2 SYGVKD. Using a J-beta primer mix together with a sample-barcoded 5' primer, a second PCR was run for about 6 to 11 cycles. Using its own MiXCR run on the 5' RACE reads, TCRdb lists one record per CDR3 protein. The table lists some 1,800,000 distinct CDR3 sequences, roughly two fifths of them singletons. The chain combines TRBV10-3 with TRBJ2-7; D is unclear. The sample consisted of blood. This TCR was sampled from a human donor in good health. The CDR3 here is CAISEMPRAYEQYF. Written as DNA, the CDR3 is TGTGCCATCAGTGAAATGCCTAGAGCCTACGAGCAGTACTTC.